This TCR beta chain was captured by sequencing in a study of OX40 agonist ivuxolimab in advanced cancers. Overall study context: Ivuxolimab was administered intravenously to patients at 0.01 to 10 mg/kg every 2 weeks.

Sampling times: baseline, cycle 4 day 1, cycle 7 day 1. Profiled with immunoSEQ multiplex PCR; TCRdb holds only in-frame clones, not every one. Of 50,000 to 55,000 clones in the sample, 75% to 90% were seen once. Study-wide findings and caveats: At doses 0.1 to 3.0 mg/kg, CD4+ and CD8+ clones expanded.

Unmatched junction bases numbered 5, after V lost 0 bases and J lost 5 bases. Per germline, CDR1 MGHRA and CDR2 YSYEKL. The CDR3 extends over 16 amino acids. Turning to this clone: Its antigen is unidentified.

This clonotype was obtained from an adult with an advanced solid tumor such as melanoma, head and neck, liver or kidney cancer. The rearrangement joins TRBV4-1 to TRBJ2-1; the match to TRBD2 covers 9 bases. Sequenced here: CD4+ or CD8+ T cells sorted from blood, sampled in a trial of the OX40 agonist ivuxolimab. The CDR3 DNA reads TGCGCCAGCAGCCAAGATCGGGTAGCGGGGGACAATGAGCAGTTCTTC. Protein: CASSQDRVAGDNEQFF.